A selection of T cell receptor beta chains follows, all from one sample in a study of identical twins. From the 5' RACE reads, TCRdb called clonotypes with MiXCR, one entry per CDR3 protein. Among approximately 600,000 distinct CDR3 sequences listed, just over 7% were seen once. The same data also went into a second study, on yellow fever vaccine responses in identical twins.

Sequencing was carried out using PBMCs. These receptors were taken from a woman between 18 and 29 years old in good health. Both conserved end residues are part of each CDR3. A D gene is named only where the DNA matches it firmly. The size field is filled for only some rows; it gives once, few, many or a size class.

>-|TRBV7-8|TRBJ2-3|many
CASSSTTSAQYF
TGTGCCAGCAGCTCTACGACTAGTGCGCAGTATTTT
>-|TRBV5-1|TRBJ2-5|many
CASSLVGEETQYF
TGCGCCAGCAGCTTGGTCGGGGAAGAGACCCAGTACTTC
>TRBD1|TRBV6-1|TRBJ2-3|few
CASTRTGGSDTQYF
TGTGCCAGCACCCGGACAGGGGGCTCAGATACGCAGTATTTT
>TRBD1|TRBV29-1|TRBJ2-7|many
CSVDDVDRNSYEQYF
TGCAGCGTTGATGATGTGGACAGGAACTCCTACGAGCAGTACTTC
>-|TRBV12-3/TRBV12-4|TRBJ1-6|-
CASSPGGYNSPLHF
TGTGCCAGCAGCCCTGGGGGCTATAATTCACCCCTCCACTTT
>-|TRBV10-3|TRBJ1-5|few
CAISTGTGGQPQHF
TGTGCCATCAGTACCGGGACCGGTGGTCAGCCCCAGCATTTT
>TRBD2|TRBV28|TRBJ2-5|many
CASRPTSGFQETQYF
TGTGCCAGCAGACCGACTAGCGGGTTTCAAGAGACCCAGTACTTC
>-|TRBV7-9|TRBJ1-2|-
CASTLGVNYGYTF
TGTGCCAGCACCTTGGGGGTGAACTATGGCTACACCTTC
>TRBD1|TRBV3-1|TRBJ2-5|-
CASSQPSGQGWETQYF
TGTGCCAGCAGCCAACCATCCGGACAGGGGTGGGAGACCCAGTACTTC
>TRBD2|TRBV12-3/TRBV12-4|TRBJ2-7|many
CASSPRGVTYEQYF
TGTGCCAGCAGCCCCCGGGGGGTTACCTACGAGCAGTACTTC
>-|TRBV5-6|TRBJ2-1|-
CASSLGGQFNEQFF
TGTGCCAGCAGCTTGGGGGGCCAGTTCAATGAGCAGTTCTTC
>TRBD1|TRBV12-3/TRBV12-4|TRBJ1-1|many
CASSAGTENTEAFF
TGTGCCAGCAGTGCCGGGACAGAAAACACTGAAGCTTTCTTT
>TRBD2|TRBV6-5|TRBJ2-5|many
CASSYVRASGGETQYF
TGTGCCAGCAGTTATGTCAGGGCTAGCGGGGGGGAGACCCAGTACTTC
>-|TRBV7-3|TRBJ2-1|-
CASSPASGSYNEQFF
TGTGCCAGCAGCCCCGCGTCGGGCTCCTACAATGAGCAGTTCTTC
>-|TRBV5-1|TRBJ2-2|few
CASSGYTQTNTGELFF
TGCGCCAGCAGCGGATACACACAGACGAACACCGGGGAGCTGTTTTTT
>TRBD2|TRBV11-1|TRBJ2-5|few
CASSPGTSGIGYQETQYF
TGTGCCAGCAGCCCGGGGACTAGCGGGATTGGGTACCAAGAGACCCAGTACTTC
>-|TRBV28|TRBJ2-7|many
CASSLLWEQYF
TGTGCCAGCAGTTTACTCTGGGAGCAGTACTTC
>TRBD2|TRBV2|TRBJ2-5|few
CASTGLSGGYQETQYF
TGTGCCAGCACCGGACTTAGCGGGGGTTACCAAGAGACCCAGTACTTC
>TRBD2|TRBV20-1|TRBJ2-1|many
CSAIRGLAGVREQFF
TGCAGTGCTATTCGGGGACTAGCGGGAGTGCGTGAGCAGTTCTTC
>-|TRBV5-6|TRBJ1-2|-
CASSFYSGGQGYTF
TGTGCCAGCAGCTTTTACTCCGGGGGGCAAGGCTACACCTTC
>-|TRBV6-6|TRBJ2-3|-
CASSSDTQYF
TGTGCCAGCAGCTCCGATACGCAGTATTTT
>-|TRBV28|TRBJ2-5|few
CASRRLVSETQYF
TGTGCCAGCAGAAGACTAGTTAGCGAGACCCAGTACTTC
>-|TRBV5-5|TRBJ2-2|many
CASSLPTLNTGELFF
TGTGCCAGCAGCTTGCCAACACTGAACACCGGGGAGCTGTTTTTT
>-|TRBV11-2|TRBJ1-1|many
CASSSPHKNTEAFF
TGTGCCAGCAGCTCCCCGCATAAGAACACTGAAGCTTTCTTT
>-|TRBV18|TRBJ2-5|many
CASSPYQETQYF
TGTGCCAGCTCCCCCTACCAAGAGACCCAGTACTTC
>TRBD1|TRBV28|TRBJ1-1|few
CASTRTGRTEAFF
TGTGCCAGCACACGGACAGGGCGGACTGAAGCTTTCTTT
>TRBD2|TRBV12-3/TRBV12-4|TRBJ2-1|few
CASTPGLEFRGEQFF
TGTGCCAGCACCCCGGGACTAGAGTTTAGAGGTGAGCAGTTCTTC
>-|TRBV15|TRBJ1-1|-
CATSRRNTEAFF
TGTGCCACCAGCAGACGGAACACTGAAGCTTTCTTT
>-|TRBV19|TRBJ1-1|once
CASTGQSWAEAFF
TGTGCCAGTACCGGACAGTCGTGGGCTGAAGCTTTCTTT
>-|TRBV3-1|TRBJ2-6|-
CASSQGGISGANVLTF
TGTGCCAGCAGCCAAGGGGGCATCTCTGGGGCCAACGTCCTGACTTTC
>TRBD1|TRBV28|TRBJ1-1|few
CASSPTGTGGSEAFF
TGTGCCAGCAGCCCAACCGGGACAGGTGGTTCTGAAGCTTTCTTT
>TRBD2|TRBV7-9|TRBJ2-1|many
CASSLAAGTSFYEQFF
TGTGCCAGCAGCTTAGCGGCCGGGACTAGTTTCTATGAGCAGTTCTTC
>TRBD2|TRBV24-1|TRBJ2-3|few
CATSDPPSGGTTDTQYF
TGTGCCACCAGTGATCCGCCTAGCGGGGGGACTACAGATACGCAGTATTTT
>-|TRBV3-1|TRBJ2-2|few
CASRDDNTGELFF
TGTGCCAGTCGGGACGACAACACCGGGGAGCTGTTTTTT
>-|TRBV11-3|TRBJ2-1|few
CASSLQGGVDFYNEQFF
TGTGCCAGCAGCCTACAAGGGGGGGTGGACTTCTACAATGAGCAGTTCTTC
>TRBD2|TRBV11-2|TRBJ2-3|few
CASSLDRPSGRMNTQYF
TGTGCCAGCAGCTTAGATCGGCCTAGCGGGAGGATGAATACGCAGTATTTT
>-|TRBV14|TRBJ2-5|few
CASSQDIGRGETQYF
TGTGCCAGCAGCCAAGACATCGGGAGAGGAGAGACCCAGTACTTC
>TRBD2|TRBV5-6|TRBJ2-1|few
CASIPGLAGDNEQFF
TGTGCCAGCATCCCGGGACTAGCGGGGGACAATGAGCAGTTCTTC
>-|TRBV13|TRBJ1-5|few
CASSPTGRGDQPQHF
TGTGCCAGCAGCCCAACAGGGAGAGGAGATCAGCCCCAGCATTTT
>-|TRBV5-1|TRBJ1-2|many
CASSVAGVRTNYGYTF
TGCGCCAGCAGCGTGGCAGGGGTGCGTACTAACTATGGCTACACCTTC
>TRBD1|TRBV6-4|TRBJ2-1|-
CASSDFSDRIFYNEQFF
TGTGCCAGCAGTGACTTCTCGGACAGGATTTTCTACAATGAGCAGTTCTTC
>-|TRBV5-1|TRBJ1-1|few
CASSLVPHSDGVNTEAFF
TGCGCCAGCAGCTTGGTTCCCCACAGCGACGGGGTGAACACTGAAGCTTTCTTT
>TRBD2|TRBV6-1|TRBJ2-1|-
CASSGQASGRNEQFF
TGTGCCAGCAGCGGGCAGGCTAGCGGGCGCAATGAGCAGTTCTTC
>-|TRBV24-1|TRBJ2-5|many
CATPGLLGRKKVGVETQYF
TGTGCCACCCCAGGGCTCCTAGGGAGGAAGAAGGTCGGGGTAGAGACCCAGTACTTC
>-|TRBV5-1|TRBJ2-5|many
CASSIDTGSGETQYF
TGCGCCAGCTCAATAGACACAGGGTCAGGAGAGACCCAGTACTTC
>-|TRBV5-6|TRBJ1-4|-
CASGIVAGAGNEKLFF
TGTGCCAGTGGGATCGTGGCGGGCGCGGGTAATGAAAAACTGTTTTTT
>-|TRBV12-3/TRBV12-4|TRBJ2-7|many
CASSPVAYEQYF
TGTGCCAGCAGCCCTGTGGCCTACGAGCAGTACTTC
>-|TRBV2|TRBJ1-1|few
CASSRSEATEAFF
TGTGCCAGCAGTCGTTCGGAGGCCACTGAAGCTTTCTTT
>-|TRBV18|TRBJ2-3|-
CASSPTTASTDTQYF
TGTGCCAGCTCACCCACGACGGCTAGCACAGATACGCAGTATTTT